This TCR beta chain was profiled in a study of T-cell memory formation after mild COVID-19. At least ten counts were recorded for this clonotype. Its antigen remains unidentified. TCRdb re-called the 5' RACE reads through MiXCR, storing one row per CDR3 protein. The sample lists about 190,000 distinct CDR3 sequences; around 16% were seen once. Study-level findings and limits: Second-wave clones with a day 37 peak had unconfirmed SARS-CoV-2 specificity. For contracting clones, CD4+ ones sat mainly in CM and EM, CD8+ in EMRA.

Trimming took off 5 bases at V and 5 bases at J, with 6 bases between the two ends. Germline CDR1 MNHEY, CDR2 SVGEGT. CDR3 length equals 11 residues. The chain recombines TRBV6-2 or TRBV6-3 with TRBJ2-5; D call uncertain. The sample comprised PBMCs or a T cell subset sorted from them (not recorded which). This receptor was obtained from an adult woman who had mild COVID-19 (a few samples of this study predate the infection). Cell type and time point are not known. As DNA, the CDR3 is TGTGCCAGCAGTAACGGGGAGACCCAGTACTTC. It yields the protein CASSNGETQYF.